Following are 6 T cell receptor beta chains from one sample sequenced in a study of T cells in Graves' hyperthyroidism and ophthalmopathy. Amplified TCR beta CDR3 regions came from RNA transcripts. HTBI primers were employed in a first-round RT-PCR of the TCR CDR3. TCRdb independently ran MiXCR on the multiplex PCR reads; one entry per CDR3 protein. The repertoire consists of about 600,000 distinct CDR3 sequences, with approximately 15% occurring once and the leading ten covering roughly 7.7%. The specimen sequenced was blood. These receptors were obtained from a woman between 18 and 29 years old with Graves' ophthalmopathy.

This clonotype was detected only a few times. J is TRBJ2-1 and V is TRBV20-1, with TRBD2 matching 11 bases. Germline V gene data show CDR1 as DFQATT and CDR2 as SNEGSKA (reference sequence). The CDR3 is 15 residues long. After removal of 0 bases from V and 6 bases from J, the junction contained 4 bases not matched to a gene. The chain's CDR3 is CSARDKGLAANEQFF. CDR3 sequence (DNA): TGCAGTGCTAGAGATAAGGGACTAGCGGCCAATGAGCAGTTCTTC.

The V gene is TRBV9, the J gene TRBJ2-7, with D possibly TRBD2 on 6 matching bases. The germline V gene has CDR1 SGDLS and CDR2 YYNGEE. CDR3 length: 12 amino acids. Trimming took 4 bases from V and 5 from J, leaving 10 bases between them. The CDR3 nucleotides are TGTGCCAGCAGCTCGGGAGACAACGAGCAGTACTTC. Protein product: CASSSGDNEQYF.

V gene TRBV5-8 combines with J gene TRBJ1-2, with a possible D match to TRBD1 (5 bases). Germline CDR1 reads SGHTS; CDR2 reads YDEGEE. This CDR3 spans 15 amino acids. V was trimmed by 4 bases and J by 3 bases, leaving 16 bases between them. The CDR3 loop reads CASSPTGRGDYGYTF. In nucleotides, the CDR3 is TGTGCCAGCAGCCCTACAGGTCGGGGAGACTATGGCTACACCTTC.

This clonotype was picked up many times. The chain recombines TRBV12-3 or TRBV12-4 with TRBJ2-2; unclear D gene. This CDR3 contains 14 residues. The ends were cut back, 2 bases at V and 5 bases at J, with 9 bases in the middle. In DNA, the CDR3 is TGTGCCAGCAGTTTACTCGAACAGACCGGGGAGCTGTTTTTT. Residues: CASSLLEQTGELFF.

The table lists this clonotype with many counts. The rearrangement links TRBV29-1 to TRBJ2-3; D tentatively fits TRBD1 or TRBD2 (5 bases each). The CDR3 loop spans 10 amino acids. Germline lookup yields CDR1 SQVTM and CDR2 ANQGSEA. Between the trimmed V and J ends, which lost 4 bases and 8 bases, there was a span of 7 bases. The CDR3 bases are TGCAGCGTTGCTGGGGGTACGCAGTATTTT. Its protein is CSVAGGTQYF.

The chain is built from TRBV7-3 and TRBJ2-3; 8 bases line up with TRBD2. CDR1 and CDR2 (germline): SGHTA, FQGTGA. The CDR3 is 16 amino acids. The junction had 7 bases not matched to a gene; V was cut back by 5 bases and J by 0 bases. The CDR3 sequence is CASSKSGRRSTDTQYF. The DNA of the CDR3 is TGTGCCAGCAGCAAAAGCGGGAGACGAAGCACAGATACGCAGTATTTT.